Detailed here is one T cell receptor beta chain. The target of this receptor is not known. The record has no base qualities; no much larger clone is one base away. The sample is drawn from a study of blood T cell repertoires in COVID-19 (dated by TCRdb to between 2020 and 2021). Regarding the research as a whole: The collaborator samples originated in the United States, Italy and Spain and spanned the acute and convalescent phases of COVID-19. The prospective study material was composed of cDNA or gDNA derived from T cells, B-cell-depleted T cells, or PBMCs. The dataset comprised deeply sampled blood TCRbeta repertoires from subjects exposed to, actively infected with, or recovered from COVID-19. A freely available public database, intended as a resource for researchers studying the immune response to SARS-CoV-2, is where the repertoires were released. Samples came from the ongoing ImmuneRACE study (first 160 participants) plus 1,254 subjects from 6 global collaborators. Nearly every sample came with metadata listing a de-identified subject ID, COVID-19 status, age in years and sex. Where available, HLA class I and class II types were obtained from metadata supplied by the sample provider rather than from assay-based typing.

TCRbeta CDR3 regions were amplified from genomic DNA using the immunoSEQ Assay, a bias-controlled multiplex PCR. Per the original workflow: The number of nucleated cells in each sample was estimated from the amplification of reference gene primers within the assay. To quantify the absolute abundance of each unique TCRbeta CDR3 rearrangement, sequence reads were collapsed and filtered. Productive Simpson clonality was computed per sample as the square root of Simpson's diversity index over productive rearrangements. This immuneACCESS table, as held by TCRdb, lists in-frame sequences with V and J called but not all clones. Of the missing ones, under half trace to an unresolved V gene in checked studies; the others have no known cause. V, J and clone size are taken as reported in that table, and D and trimming were inferred from the DNA itself. For this sample the table gives approximately 88,000 clones, of which roughly 75% were detected only once. The ten largest clones take up about 8.1% of the sample.

A second Seattle source provided samples from volunteer blood donors who had recovered from COVID-19. The collaborating institutions used their own protocols to collect whole blood in K2EDTA tubes. For TCRbeta analysis, collaborators shipped samples in one of three forms: frozen whole blood, isolated PBMCs, or DNA extracted from either of those sample types. Overall study results and their limits: Clinical and demographic metadata were provided uncurated, with the amount varying by source and participant.

This TCR came from a man aged 45-65 years who had recovered from COVID-19. The sequenced sample was peripheral blood.

The sequence in DNA is TGTGCCAGCAGCCCCCAGGGGGTCTATCCCCCCCACACCTTC. This encodes CASSPQGVYPPHTF. This receptor chain uses TRBV5-6 and TRBJ1-2; 7 central bases correspond to TRBD1. Trimming takes 4 bases off V and 12 bases off J; junction bases not matched to a gene: 15. From its cysteine to its phenylalanine, the CDR3 spans 14 amino acids. CDR3 DNA only is kept here, 42 bases in frame from base 1. Sequences SGHDT (CDR1) and YYEEEE (CDR2) are obtained from the germline V gene.